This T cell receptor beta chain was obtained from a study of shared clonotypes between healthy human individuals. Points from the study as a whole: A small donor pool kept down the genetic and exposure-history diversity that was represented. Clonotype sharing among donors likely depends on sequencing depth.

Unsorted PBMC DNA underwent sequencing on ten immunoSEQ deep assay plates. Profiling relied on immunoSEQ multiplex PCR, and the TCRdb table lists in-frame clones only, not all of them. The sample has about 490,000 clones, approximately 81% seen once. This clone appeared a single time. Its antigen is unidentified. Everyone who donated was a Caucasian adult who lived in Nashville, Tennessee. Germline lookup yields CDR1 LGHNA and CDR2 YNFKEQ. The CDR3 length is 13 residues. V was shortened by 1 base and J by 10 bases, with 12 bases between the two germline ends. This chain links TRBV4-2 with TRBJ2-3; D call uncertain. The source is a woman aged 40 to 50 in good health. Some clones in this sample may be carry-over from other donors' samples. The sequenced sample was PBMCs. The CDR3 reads CASSQAPDESQYF. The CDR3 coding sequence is TGTGCCAGCAGCCAAGCCCCGGATGAATCGCAGTATTTT.